This T cell receptor (beta chain) is from a study of shared clonotypes between healthy human individuals. About the study: CD4 naive and CD4 memory each took three plates per donor, while CD8 naive took two and CD8 memory one.

Trimming at V came to 10 bases and at J to 7 bases, leaving 8 bases not matched to a gene. CDR1 is MDHEN, CDR2 SYDVKM, per germline. The CDR3 length is 14 residues. Method: immunoSEQ multiplex PCR; TCRdb's copy keeps in-frame clones and lacks some. Of around 600,000 clones listed, roughly 97% are singletons. The chain combines TRBV28 with TRBJ2-1; TRBD1 agrees at 12 bases. This sequence was found in a woman aged 30 to 39 in good health. The sequencing sample was made of naive CD4+ T cells sorted from blood. Subset: CD45RA+ positively selected. CDR3 in DNA: TGTGCCACCACCGGGACAGGGGGCAGGAATGAGCAGTTCTTC. Protein sequence: CATTGTGGRNEQFF.